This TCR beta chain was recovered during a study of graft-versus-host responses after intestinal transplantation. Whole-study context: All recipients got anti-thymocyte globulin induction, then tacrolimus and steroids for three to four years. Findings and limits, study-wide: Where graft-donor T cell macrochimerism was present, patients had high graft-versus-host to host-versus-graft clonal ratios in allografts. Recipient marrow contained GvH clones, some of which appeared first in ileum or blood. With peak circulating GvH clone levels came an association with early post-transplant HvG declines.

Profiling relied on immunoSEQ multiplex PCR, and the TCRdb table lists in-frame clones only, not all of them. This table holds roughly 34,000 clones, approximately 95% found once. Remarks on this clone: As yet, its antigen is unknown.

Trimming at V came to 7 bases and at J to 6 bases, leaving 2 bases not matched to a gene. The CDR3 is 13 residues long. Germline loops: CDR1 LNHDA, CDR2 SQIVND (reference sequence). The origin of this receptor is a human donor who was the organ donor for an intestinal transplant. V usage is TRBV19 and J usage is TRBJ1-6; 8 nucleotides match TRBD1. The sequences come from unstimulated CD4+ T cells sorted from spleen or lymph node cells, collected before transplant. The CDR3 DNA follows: TGTGCCAGTACAGGGGGCATTAATTCACCCCTCCACTTT. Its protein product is CASTGGINSPLHF.